This is a list of T cell receptor beta chains from one sample in a study of Ad26.COV2.S vaccination and SARS-CoV-2 variants. Assay: immunoSEQ multiplex PCR; the TCRdb copy retains only in-frame clones and omits some. The repertoire consists of 250,000 to 300,000 clones, with around 87% occurring once and the leading ten covering about 3.1%. The sample in question was peripheral blood, obtained in a trial of Ad26.COV2.S vaccine versus placebo. All receptors come from a person between 18 and 65 years old who received the Ad26.COV2.S COVID-19 vaccine or a placebo. The CDR3 runs from the conserved cysteine through the conserved F or W. D genes are given only for firm matches. Only part of the rows carry a size: once, few, many, or a class if the clone is expanded.

clone_size	v_call	j_call	d_call	cdr3_nt	cdr3_aa
NA	TRBV7-9	TRBJ1-1	NA	TGTGCCAGCAGCTTCGTAATGAACACTAAAGCTTTCTTT	CASSFVMNTKAFF
NA	TRBV18	TRBJ2-7	TRBD1	TGTGCCAGCTCATCAAACAGGGGGCCCTACGAGCAGTACTTC	CASSSNRGPYEQYF
once	TRBV7-2	TRBJ2-1	TRBD2	TGTGCCAGCAGCTTCAGAGGACTAGCGGGAGCAAGTGAGCAGTTCTTC	CASSFRGLAGASEQFF
NA	TRBV5-5	TRBJ2-7	NA	TGTGCCAGCAGCTTATACACAAGCTCCTACGAGCAGTACTTC	CASSLYTSSYEQYF
NA	TRBV24-1	TRBJ2-3	NA	TGTGCCACCAGTGGGGACGGGCCCACAGATACGCAGTATTTT	CATSGDGPTDTQYF
NA	TRBV5-1	TRBJ2-2	NA	TGCGCCAGCAGCTTGGGACACGGCAACACCGGGGAGCTGTTTTTT	CASSLGHGNTGELFF
NA	TRBV30	TRBJ2-3	TRBD1	TGTGCCTGGAGTGAGGGTTGGGTAGGGGGCATGGATACGCAGTATTTT	CAWSEGWVGGMDTQYF
NA	TRBV4-2	TRBJ1-2	NA	TGTGCCAGCGCCGGGTCAGGTCCTGCTGGCTACACCTTC	CASAGSGPAGYTF
few	TRBV5-8	TRBJ2-6	NA	TGTGCCAGCAGCTTGCTTATGGCCGCGGGGGCCAACGTCCTGACTTTC	CASSLLMAAGANVLTF
once	TRBV4-3	TRBJ2-7	NA	TGCGCCAGCAGCCCCGAGGCCAAAGCAAGCTCCTACGAGCAGTACTTC	CASSPEAKASSYEQYF
NA	TRBV30	TRBJ1-5	NA	TGTGCCTGGAGTGTGGGCACTAGCAATCAGCCCCAGCATTTT	CAWSVGTSNQPQHF
NA	TRBV5-1	TRBJ2-4	NA	TGCGCCAGCAGTGGGATCTACAAAAACATTCAGTACTTC	CASSGIYKNIQYF
NA	TRBV7-2	TRBJ2-1	NA	TGTGCCAGCAGCTTAAACGGGGGGCTCAATGAGCAGTTCTTC	CASSLNGGLNEQFF